The sequence of this T cell receptor (beta chain) was determined in a study of shared T cell receptors in the human thymus (dated by TCRdb to the early 2020s). For the study in its entirety: The study examined how self-reactive, shared T-cell receptor alpha chains are generated in the human thymus.

Note on this clone: Its antigen specificity is not known. No base-level quality is on record; no much larger clone is a single base apart.

CDR1 and CDR2, looked up from the germline V gene, are SGHDN and FVKESK. The junction shows trimming of 2 bases on V and 0 bases on J, plus 11 bases between the germline ends. The CDR3, cysteine through phenylalanine, is 15 amino acids long. Just the 45-base CDR3 DNA is kept, in frame starting at base 1. Libraries were made using the immunoSEQ multiplex PCR assay. This immuneACCESS table, as held by TCRdb, lists in-frame sequences with V and J called but not all clones. Of the missing ones, under half trace to an unresolved V gene in checked studies; the others have no known cause. This sample is represented by over 450,000 clones; around three quarters of them were singletons. Of the sample, less than 0.015% is held by the ten largest clones. A further study also used this sample, focusing on human thymus T cells. The second study's authors report: Immunologically healthy infants undergoing open corrective cardiac surgery for congenital heart defects in Finland were used as donors. Thymus tissue was obtained as surgical resects removed during corrective cardiac surgery. Usage of V and J gene segments appeared to be biased in both the thymic and the peripheral blood repertoires. According to the related research, thymic TCR repertoires were highly overlapping among unrelated individuals. The study characterized TCR alpha and beta repertoires from about 8 infant thymus samples and four related peripheral blood samples. Donor ages ranging from 7 to 244 days were recorded, and six or seven male and two female infants were included in the cohort. Thymocytes were mechanically released from the tissue and were stored as pellets of about 9-33 million cells at -70 degrees C. Genomic DNA was extracted from frozen cell pellets with a QIAsymphony instrument. Using the immunoSEQ multiplex PCR assay, the TCRB and TCRAD loci were amplified from a standardized quantity of quality-controlled genomic DNA. The V(D)J region was spanned by amplicons of a length sufficient to cover the CDR3 and to identify V and J genes. The commercial immunoSEQ service was used to sequence amplicons on an Illumina platform. Primer bias and sequencing errors were corrected as previously described, and TCRAD and TCRB definitions were based on the IMGT database. Repertoires were analysed with immunoSEQ Analyzer 3.0 and VDJTools, covering basic statistics, V/J segment usage, diversity estimates, rarefaction and pairwise overlap. Diversity was estimated with Chao1, ChaoE, Efron-Thisted, Shannon and inverse Simpson indices, and also on datasets down-sampled to the smallest sample. Repertoire overlap used strict matching of CDR3 nucleotide sequence, V gene and J gene, with Jaccard-based multidimensional scaling clustering. On average, thymus samples gave 800,000 or so unique TCRB clonotypes, whereas blood samples gave roughly 86,000.

The sample consisted of thymocytes. In this chain, TRBV14 is recombined with TRBJ2-7; no D gene is confidently identified. The sequence was obtained from a boy younger than two with a congenital heart defect. Donor details come from another sample of the same person, matched by shared clones. Read as DNA, the sequence is TGTGCCAGCAGCCAACGGCCGGGTAGCTCCTACGAGCAGTACTTC. This yields the protein CASSQRPGSSYEQYF.